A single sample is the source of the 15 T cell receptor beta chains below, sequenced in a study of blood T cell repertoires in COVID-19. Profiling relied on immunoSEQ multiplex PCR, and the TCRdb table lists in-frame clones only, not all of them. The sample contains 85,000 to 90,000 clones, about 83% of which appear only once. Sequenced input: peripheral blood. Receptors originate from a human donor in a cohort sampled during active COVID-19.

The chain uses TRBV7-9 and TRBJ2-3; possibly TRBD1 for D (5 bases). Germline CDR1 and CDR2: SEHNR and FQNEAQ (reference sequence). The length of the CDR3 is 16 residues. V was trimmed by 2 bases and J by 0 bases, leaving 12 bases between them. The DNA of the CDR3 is TGTGCCAGCAGCTTACTAGACAGCCCTAGCACAGATACGCAGTATTTT. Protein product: CASSLLDSPSTDTQYF. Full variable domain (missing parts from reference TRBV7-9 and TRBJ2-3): DTGVSQNPRHKITKRGQNVTFRCDPISEHNRLYWYRQTLGQGPEFLTYFQNEAQLEKSRLLSDRFSAERPKGSFSTLEIQRTEQGDSAMYLCASSLLDSPSTDTQYFGPGTRLTVL.

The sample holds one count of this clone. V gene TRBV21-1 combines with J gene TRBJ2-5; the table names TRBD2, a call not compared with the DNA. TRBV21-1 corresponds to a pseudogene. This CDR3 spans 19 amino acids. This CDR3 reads CASSSQKLTSGRIQETQYF. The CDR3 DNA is TGTGCCAGCAGCTCCCAAAAATTAACTAGCGGGAGAATCCAAGAGACCCAGTACTTC.

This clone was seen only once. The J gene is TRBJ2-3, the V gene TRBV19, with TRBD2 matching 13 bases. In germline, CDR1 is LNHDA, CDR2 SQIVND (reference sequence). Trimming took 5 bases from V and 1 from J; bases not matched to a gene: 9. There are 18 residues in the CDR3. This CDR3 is CASSARLAGGVGTDTQYF. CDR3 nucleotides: TGTGCCAGTAGTGCCAGACTAGCGGGAGGTGTTGGCACAGATACGCAGTATTTT.

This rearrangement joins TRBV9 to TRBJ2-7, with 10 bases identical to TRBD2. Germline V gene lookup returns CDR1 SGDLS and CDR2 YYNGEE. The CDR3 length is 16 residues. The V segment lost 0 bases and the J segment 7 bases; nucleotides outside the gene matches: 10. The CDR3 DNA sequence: TGTGCCAGCAGCGTAGGGGCTAGCGGGGGTGGATTGGAGCAGTACTTC. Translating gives CASSVGASGGGLEQYF.

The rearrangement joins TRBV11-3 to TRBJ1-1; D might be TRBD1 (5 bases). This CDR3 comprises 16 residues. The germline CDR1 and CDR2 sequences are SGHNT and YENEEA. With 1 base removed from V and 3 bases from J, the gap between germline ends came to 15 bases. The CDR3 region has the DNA TGTGCCAGCAGCTTAGGGGGCCAGGCAGAATACACTGAAGCTTTCTTT. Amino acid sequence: CASSLGGQAEYTEAFF.

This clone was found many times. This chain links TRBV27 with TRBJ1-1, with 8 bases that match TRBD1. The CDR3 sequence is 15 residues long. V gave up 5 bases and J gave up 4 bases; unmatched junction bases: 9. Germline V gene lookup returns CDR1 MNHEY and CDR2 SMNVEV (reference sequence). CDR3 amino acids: CASSPSGTGLTEAFF. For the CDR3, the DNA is TGTGCCAGCAGTCCATCCGGGACAGGCCTCACTGAAGCTTTCTTT.

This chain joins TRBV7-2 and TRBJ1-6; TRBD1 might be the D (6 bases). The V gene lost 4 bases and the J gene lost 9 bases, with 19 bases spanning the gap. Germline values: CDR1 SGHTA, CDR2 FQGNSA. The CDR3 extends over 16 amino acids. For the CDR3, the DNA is TGTGCCAGCAGCTCCGGGACATCGACCCTAATTTCACCCCTCCACTTT. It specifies CASSSGTSTLISPLHF.

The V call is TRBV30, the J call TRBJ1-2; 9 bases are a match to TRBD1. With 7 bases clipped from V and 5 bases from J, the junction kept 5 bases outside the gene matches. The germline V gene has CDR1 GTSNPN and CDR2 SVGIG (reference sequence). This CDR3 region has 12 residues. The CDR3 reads CASMTGGYGYTF. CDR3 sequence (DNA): TGTGCCTCCATGACAGGGGGATATGGCTACACCTTC. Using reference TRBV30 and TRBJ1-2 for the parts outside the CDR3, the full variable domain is SQTIHQWPATLVQPVGSPLSLECTVEGTSNPNLYWYRQAAGRGLQLLFYSVGIGQISSEVPQNLSASRPQDRQFILSSKKLLLSDSGFYLCASMTGGYGYTFGSGTRLTVV.

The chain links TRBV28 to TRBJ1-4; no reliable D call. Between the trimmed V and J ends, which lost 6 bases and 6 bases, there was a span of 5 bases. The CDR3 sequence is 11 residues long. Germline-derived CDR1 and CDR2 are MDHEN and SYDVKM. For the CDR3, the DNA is TGTGCCAGCAGGGGAGATGAAAAACTGTTTTTT. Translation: CASRGDEKLFF.

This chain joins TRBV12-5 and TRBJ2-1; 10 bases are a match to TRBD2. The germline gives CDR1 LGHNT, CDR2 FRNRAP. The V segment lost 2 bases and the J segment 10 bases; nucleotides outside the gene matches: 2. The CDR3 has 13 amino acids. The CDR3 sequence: CASGLTSGTEQFF. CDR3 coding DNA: TGTGCTAGTGGTTTGACTAGCGGGACCGAGCAGTTCTTC. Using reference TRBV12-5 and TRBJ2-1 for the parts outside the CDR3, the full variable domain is DARVTQTPRHKVTEMGQEVTMRCQPILGHNTVFWYRQTMMQGLELLAYFRNRAPLDDSGMPKDRFSAEMPDATLATLKIQPSEPRDSAVYFCASGLTSGTEQFFGPGTRLTVL.

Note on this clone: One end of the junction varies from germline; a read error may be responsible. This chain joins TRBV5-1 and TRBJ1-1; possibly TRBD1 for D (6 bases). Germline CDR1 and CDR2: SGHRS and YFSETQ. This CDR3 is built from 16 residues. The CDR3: CASSDKSQGANAEAFF. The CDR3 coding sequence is TGCGCCAGCAGCGATAAGTCACAGGGTGCGAACGCTGAAGCTTTCTTT.

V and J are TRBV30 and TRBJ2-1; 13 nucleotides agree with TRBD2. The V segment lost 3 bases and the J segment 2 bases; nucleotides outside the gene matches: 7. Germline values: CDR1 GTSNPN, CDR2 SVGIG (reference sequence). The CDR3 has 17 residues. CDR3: CAWSPRLAGGPYNEQFF. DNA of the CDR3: TGTGCCTGGAGCCCCAGACTAGCGGGAGGCCCCTACAATGAGCAGTTCTTC.

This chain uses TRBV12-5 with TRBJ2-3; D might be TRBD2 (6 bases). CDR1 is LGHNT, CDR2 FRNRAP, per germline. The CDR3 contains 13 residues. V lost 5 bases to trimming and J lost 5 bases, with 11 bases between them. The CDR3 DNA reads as TGTGCTAGTGGTCGGACCGGGGGAGATACGCAGTATTTT. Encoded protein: CASGRTGGDTQYF.

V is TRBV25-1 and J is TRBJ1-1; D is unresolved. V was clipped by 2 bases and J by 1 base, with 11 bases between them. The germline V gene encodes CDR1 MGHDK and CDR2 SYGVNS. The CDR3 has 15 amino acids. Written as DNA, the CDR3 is TGTGCCAGCAGTGAACCTGGCAGTACGAACACTGAAGCTTTCTTT. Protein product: CASSEPGSTNTEAFF.

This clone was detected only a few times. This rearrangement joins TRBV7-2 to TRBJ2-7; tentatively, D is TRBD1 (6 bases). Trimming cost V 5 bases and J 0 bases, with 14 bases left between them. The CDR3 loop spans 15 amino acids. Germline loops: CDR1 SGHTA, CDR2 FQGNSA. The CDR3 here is CASSVTGKSSYEQYF. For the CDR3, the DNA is TGTGCCAGCAGCGTTACAGGGAAAAGCTCCTACGAGCAGTACTTC.